This T cell receptor beta chain was documented in a study of T cells in Graves' hyperthyroidism and ophthalmopathy. Study-level results: Most thyroid-expanded clonotypes above 0.001 were also found in blood.

Amplification of TCR beta CDR3 regions was performed using RNA transcripts as template. When the TCR CDR3 underwent first-round RT-PCR, the HTBI primer set was used. One entry per CDR3 protein results from TCRdb running MiXCR on the multiplex PCR reads. Here the sample spans about 550,000 distinct CDR3 sequences, more than 20% being singletons. V shed 1 base and J shed 6 bases, with 17 bases lying between them. The CDR3 sequence is 16 residues long. From germline, CDR1 is SGHVS and CDR2 FQNEAQ. This clonotype was seen a few times. The antigen is undetermined. Specimen: blood. The receptor was derived from a man in his late teens or twenties with Graves' hyperthyroidism. The rearrangement uses TRBV7-8 and TRBJ2-3; D possibly uses TRBD1 or TRBD2 (6 bases each). The chain's CDR3 is CASSLVGGGRVDTQYF. CDR3 coding DNA: TGTGCCAGCAGCTTAGTGGGGGGCGGCAGAGTCGATACGCAGTATTTT.